Listed below are T cell receptor beta chains from one sample, sequenced in a study of blood T cell repertoires in COVID-19. Assay used: immunoSEQ multiplex PCR; TCRdb lists only in-frame clones, some missing. The sample has under 150,000 clones, 75% to 90% seen once. Sequences were obtained from PBMCs or T cells enriched from blood (not recorded which). The receptors originated from a woman between 45 and 60 years old who had recovered from COVID-19. CDR3s include the opening cysteine and the closing phenylalanine or tryptophan. Each record gives: D gene, CDR3 length, J gene, clone size, V gene, CDR3 protein, CDR3 DNA. D genes are given only for firm matches. Rows give clone size only sometimes, using once, few, many, or a class for an expanded clone.

d_gene: .
len: 13
j_gene: TRBJ2-3
abundance: .
v_gene: TRBV18
CDR3aa: CASSQSGADTQYF
CDR3nt: TGTGCCAGCTCACAGTCGGGGGCAGATACGCAGTATTTT

d_gene: TRBD1
len: 15
j_gene: TRBJ2-2
abundance: .
v_gene: TRBV19
CDR3aa: CASSPRGQGTGELFF
CDR3nt: TGTGCCAGTAGTCCGCGTGGACAGGGTACCGGGGAGCTGTTTTTT

d_gene: .
len: 15
j_gene: TRBJ2-2
abundance: .
v_gene: TRBV5-4
CDR3aa: CASSASGGLTGELFF
CDR3nt: TGTGCCAGCAGCGCCTCAGGGGGGCTCACCGGGGAGCTGTTTTTT

d_gene: TRBD2
len: 16
j_gene: TRBJ2-5
abundance: .
v_gene: TRBV3-1/TRBV3-2
CDR3aa: CASSPGVAGGSETQYF
CDR3nt: TGTGCCAGCAGCCCGGGAGTAGCGGGGGGTTCGGAGACCCAGTACTTC

d_gene: .
len: 11
j_gene: TRBJ2-7
abundance: .
v_gene: TRBV7-9
CDR3aa: CASSSGWEQYF
CDR3nt: TGTGCCAGCAGCTCGGGTTGGGAGCAGTACTTC

d_gene: .
len: 16
j_gene: TRBJ1-5
abundance: few
v_gene: TRBV19
CDR3aa: CASLPFGGARNQPQHF
CDR3nt: TGTGCCAGTCTACCTTTTGGTGGGGCTCGCAATCAGCCCCAGCATTTT

d_gene: .
len: 14
j_gene: TRBJ1-1
abundance: once
v_gene: TRBV25-1
CDR3aa: CASSEQGLNTEAFF
CDR3nt: TGTGCCAGCAGTGAACAGGGGCTGAACACTGAAGCTTTCTTT

d_gene: TRBD2
len: 16
j_gene: TRBJ2-3
abundance: .
v_gene: TRBV13
CDR3aa: CASSLTNSGAGDTQYF
CDR3nt: TGTGCCAGCAGCTTAACTAATAGCGGGGCCGGGGATACGCAGTATTTT

d_gene: .
len: 13
j_gene: TRBJ2-3
abundance: .
v_gene: TRBV19
CDR3aa: CASSRRWTDTQYF
CDR3nt: TGTGCCAGTAGTAGGAGGTGGACAGATACGCAGTATTTT

d_gene: TRBD1
len: 16
j_gene: TRBJ2-3
abundance: .
v_gene: TRBV7-3
CDR3aa: CASSFGTGGPQDTQYF
CDR3nt: TGTGCCAGCAGCTTCGGGACAGGGGGGCCACAGGATACGCAGTATTTT

d_gene: .
len: 12
j_gene: TRBJ1-1
abundance: .
v_gene: TRBV30
CDR3aa: CAWSEGGAEAFF
CDR3nt: TGTGCCTGGAGTGAGGGGGGGGCTGAAGCTTTCTTT

d_gene: .
len: 17
j_gene: TRBJ1-3
abundance: .
v_gene: TRBV6-1
CDR3aa: CASSEAVGREFGNTIYF
CDR3nt: TGTGCCAGCAGTGAAGCGGTTGGCAGGGAATTTGGAAACACCATATATTTT

d_gene: .
len: 13
j_gene: TRBJ1-2
abundance: .
v_gene: TRBV14
CDR3aa: CASSPGSQAGYTF
CDR3nt: TGTGCCAGCAGCCCCGGATCACAAGCGGGCTACACCTTC

d_gene: .
len: 13
j_gene: TRBJ1-2
abundance: .
v_gene: TRBV19
CDR3aa: CASRTDRRYGYTF
CDR3nt: TGTGCCAGTAGGACGGACAGACGCTATGGCTACACCTTC

d_gene: .
len: 13
j_gene: TRBJ1-2
abundance: .
v_gene: TRBV6-5
CDR3aa: CASRGGGRHGYTF
CDR3nt: TGTGCCAGCAGAGGGGGGGGGCGCCATGGCTACACCTTC

d_gene: .
len: 16
j_gene: TRBJ2-2
abundance: .
v_gene: TRBV11-2
CDR3aa: CASSLANRRNTGELFF
CDR3nt: TGTGCCAGCAGCTTGGCGAACAGGAGGAACACCGGGGAGCTGTTTTTT

d_gene: .
len: 14
j_gene: TRBJ1-1
abundance: few
v_gene: TRBV5-4
CDR3aa: CASSPQPGGTEAFF
CDR3nt: TGTGCCAGCAGCCCCCAGCCCGGGGGCACTGAAGCTTTCTTT

d_gene: .
len: 16
j_gene: TRBJ2-2
abundance: .
v_gene: TRBV7-7
CDR3aa: CASSFRRGGNTGELFF
CDR3nt: TGTGCTAGCAGCTTCAGGCGGGGCGGGAACACCGGGGAGCTGTTTTTT

d_gene: .
len: 14
j_gene: TRBJ2-1
abundance: .
v_gene: TRBV20-1
CDR3aa: CSASRGGAGYEQFF
CDR3nt: TGCAGTGCTAGTCGTGGGGGGGCCGGGTATGAGCAGTTCTTC